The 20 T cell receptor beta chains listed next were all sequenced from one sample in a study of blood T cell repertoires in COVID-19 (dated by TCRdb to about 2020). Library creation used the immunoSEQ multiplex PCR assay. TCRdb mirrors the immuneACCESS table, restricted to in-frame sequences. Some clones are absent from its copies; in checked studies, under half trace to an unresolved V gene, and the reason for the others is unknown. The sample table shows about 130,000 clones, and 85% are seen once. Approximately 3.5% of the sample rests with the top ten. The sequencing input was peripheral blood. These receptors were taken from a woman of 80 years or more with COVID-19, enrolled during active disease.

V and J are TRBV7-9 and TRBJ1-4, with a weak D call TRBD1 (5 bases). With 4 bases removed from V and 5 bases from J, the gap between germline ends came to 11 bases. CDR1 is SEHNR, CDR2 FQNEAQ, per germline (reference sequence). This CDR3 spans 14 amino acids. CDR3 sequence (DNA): TGTGCCAGCAGCTCCCGACAGATGAATGAAAAACTGTTTTTT. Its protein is CASSSRQMNEKLFF.

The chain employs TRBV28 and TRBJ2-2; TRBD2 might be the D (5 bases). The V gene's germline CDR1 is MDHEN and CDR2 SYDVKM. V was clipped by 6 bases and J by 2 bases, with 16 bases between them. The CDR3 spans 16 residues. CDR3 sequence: CASSRRPGYNTGELFF. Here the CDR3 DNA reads TGTGCCAGCAGCAGGAGGCCGGGTTATAACACCGGGGAGCTGTTTTTT.

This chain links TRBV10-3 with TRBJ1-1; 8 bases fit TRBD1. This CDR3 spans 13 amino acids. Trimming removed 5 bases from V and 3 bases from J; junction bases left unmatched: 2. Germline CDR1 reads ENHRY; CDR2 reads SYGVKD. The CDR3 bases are TGTGCCATCAGTTTGACAGGGGACACTGAAGCTTTCTTT. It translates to CAISLTGDTEAFF.

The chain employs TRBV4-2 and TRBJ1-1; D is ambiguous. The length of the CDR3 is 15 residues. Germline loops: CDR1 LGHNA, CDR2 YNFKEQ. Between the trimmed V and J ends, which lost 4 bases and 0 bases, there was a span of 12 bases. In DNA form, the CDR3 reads TGTGCCAGCAGCCGAGGTCCTAACTTGAACACTGAAGCTTTCTTT. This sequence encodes CASSRGPNLNTEAFF.

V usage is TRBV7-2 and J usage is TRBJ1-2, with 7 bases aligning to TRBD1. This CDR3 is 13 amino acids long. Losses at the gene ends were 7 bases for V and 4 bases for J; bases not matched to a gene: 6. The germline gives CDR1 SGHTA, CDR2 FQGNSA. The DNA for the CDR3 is TGTGCCAGCACCCCGACAGGGACCTATGGCTACACCTTC. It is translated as CASTPTGTYGYTF.

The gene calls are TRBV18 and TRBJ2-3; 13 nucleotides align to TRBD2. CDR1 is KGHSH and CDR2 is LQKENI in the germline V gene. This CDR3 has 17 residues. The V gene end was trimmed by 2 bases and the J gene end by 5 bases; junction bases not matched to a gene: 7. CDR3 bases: TGTGCCAGCTCACCAGGACTAGCGGGAGTTCAGGGAGATACGCAGTATTTT. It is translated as CASSPGLAGVQGDTQYF. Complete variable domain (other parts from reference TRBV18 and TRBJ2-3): NAGVMQNPRHLVRRRGQEARLRCSPMKGHSHVYWYRQLPEEGLKFMVYLQKENIIDESGMPKERFSAEFPKEGPSILRIQQVVRGDSAAYFCASSPGLAGVQGDTQYFGPGTRLTVL.

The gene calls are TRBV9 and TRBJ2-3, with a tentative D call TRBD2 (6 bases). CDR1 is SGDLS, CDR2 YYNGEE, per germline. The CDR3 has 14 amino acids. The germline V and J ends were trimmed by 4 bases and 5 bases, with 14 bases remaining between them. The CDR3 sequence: CASSPPGEGDTQYF. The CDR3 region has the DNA TGTGCCAGCAGCCCGCCGGGAGAGGGAGATACGCAGTATTTT.

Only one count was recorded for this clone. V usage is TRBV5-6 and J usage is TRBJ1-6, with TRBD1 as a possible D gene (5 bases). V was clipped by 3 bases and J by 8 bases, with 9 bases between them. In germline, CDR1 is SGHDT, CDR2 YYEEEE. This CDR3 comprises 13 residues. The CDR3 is CASSSLRDSPLHF. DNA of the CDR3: TGTGCCAGCAGCTCCCTCAGGGATTCACCCCTCCACTTT.

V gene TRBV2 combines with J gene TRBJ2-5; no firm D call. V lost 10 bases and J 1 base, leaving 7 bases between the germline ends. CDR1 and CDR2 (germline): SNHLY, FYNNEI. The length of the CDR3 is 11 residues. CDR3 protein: CATRSQETQYF. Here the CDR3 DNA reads TGTGCCACCCGTTCCCAAGAGACCCAGTACTTC.

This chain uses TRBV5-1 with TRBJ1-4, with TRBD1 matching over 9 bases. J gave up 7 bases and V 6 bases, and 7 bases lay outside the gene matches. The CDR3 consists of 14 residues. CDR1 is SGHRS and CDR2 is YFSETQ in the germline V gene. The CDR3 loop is CASMPGQGTEKLFF. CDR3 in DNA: TGCGCCAGCATGCCGGGACAGGGAACTGAAAAACTGTTTTTT.

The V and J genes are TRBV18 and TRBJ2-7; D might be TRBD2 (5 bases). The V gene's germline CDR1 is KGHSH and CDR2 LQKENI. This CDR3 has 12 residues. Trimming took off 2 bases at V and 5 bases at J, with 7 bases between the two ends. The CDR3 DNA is TGTGCCAGCTCACCAAGGAGGAACGAGCAGTACTTC. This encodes CASSPRRNEQYF.

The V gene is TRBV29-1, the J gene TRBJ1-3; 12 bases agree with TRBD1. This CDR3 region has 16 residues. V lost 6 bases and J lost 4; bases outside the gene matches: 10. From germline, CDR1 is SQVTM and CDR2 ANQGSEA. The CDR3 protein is CSVQIRDRGRGNTIYF. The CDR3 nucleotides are TGCAGCGTGCAAATCCGGGACAGGGGGCGAGGAAACACCATATATTTT.

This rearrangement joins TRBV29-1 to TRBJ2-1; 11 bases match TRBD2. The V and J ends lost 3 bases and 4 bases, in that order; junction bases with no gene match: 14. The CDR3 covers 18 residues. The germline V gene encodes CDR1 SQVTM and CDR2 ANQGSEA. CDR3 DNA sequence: TGCAGCGTTGACGTACACGCCGGACTAGCGGGTGGTTACAATGAGCAGTTCTTC. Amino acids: CSVDVHAGLAGGYNEQFF.

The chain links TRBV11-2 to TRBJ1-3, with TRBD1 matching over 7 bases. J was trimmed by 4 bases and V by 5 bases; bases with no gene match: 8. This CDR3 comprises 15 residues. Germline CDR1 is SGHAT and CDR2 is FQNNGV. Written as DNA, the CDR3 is TGTGCCAGCAGCACAGGGGTCACAGTCGGAAACACCATATATTTT. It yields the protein CASSTGVTVGNTIYF.

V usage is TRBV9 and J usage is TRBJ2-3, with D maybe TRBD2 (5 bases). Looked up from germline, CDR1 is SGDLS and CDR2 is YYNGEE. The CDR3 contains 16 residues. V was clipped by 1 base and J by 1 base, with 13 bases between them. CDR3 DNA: TGTGCCAGCAGCGTAAACGAGGGCAGAGGCACAGATACGCAGTATTTT. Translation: CASSVNEGRGTDTQYF.

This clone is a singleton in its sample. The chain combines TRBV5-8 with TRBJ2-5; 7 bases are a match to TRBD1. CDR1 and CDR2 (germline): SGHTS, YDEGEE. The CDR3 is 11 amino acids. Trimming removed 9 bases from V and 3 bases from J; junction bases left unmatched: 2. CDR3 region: CATQGEETQYF. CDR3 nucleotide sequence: TGTGCCACCCAGGGGGAAGAGACCCAGTACTTC. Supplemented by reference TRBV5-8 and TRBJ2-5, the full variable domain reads EAGVTQSPTHLIKTRGQQATLRCSPISGHTSVYWYQQALGLGLQFLLWYDEGEERNRGNFPPRFSGRQFPNYSSELNVNALELEDSALYLCATQGEETQYFGPGTRLLVL.

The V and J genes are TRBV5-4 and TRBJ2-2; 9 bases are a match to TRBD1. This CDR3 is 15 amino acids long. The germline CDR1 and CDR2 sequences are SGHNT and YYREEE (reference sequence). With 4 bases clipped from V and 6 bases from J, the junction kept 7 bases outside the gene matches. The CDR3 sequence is CASSPGQGKAGELFF. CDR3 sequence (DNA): TGTGCCAGCAGCCCGGGACAGGGAAAGGCCGGGGAGCTGTTTTTT.

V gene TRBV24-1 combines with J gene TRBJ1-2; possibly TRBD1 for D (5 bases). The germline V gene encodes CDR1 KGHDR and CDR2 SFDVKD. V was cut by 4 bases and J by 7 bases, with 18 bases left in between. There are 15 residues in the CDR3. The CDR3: CATSDPGGGGIGYTF. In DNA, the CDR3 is TGTGCCACCAGTGACCCGGGGGGAGGAGGCATTGGCTACACCTTC.

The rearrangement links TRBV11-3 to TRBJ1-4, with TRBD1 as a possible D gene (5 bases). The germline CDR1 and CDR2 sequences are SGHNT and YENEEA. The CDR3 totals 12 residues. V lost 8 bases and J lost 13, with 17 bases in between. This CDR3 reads CASGPVRDLLFF. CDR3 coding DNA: TGTGCCAGCGGCCCGGTGAGGGACTTACTGTTTTTT. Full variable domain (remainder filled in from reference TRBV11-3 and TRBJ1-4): EAGVVQSPRYKIIEKKQPVAFWCNPISGHNTLYWYLQNLGQGPELLIRYENEEAVDDSQLPKDRFSAERLKGVDSTLKIQPAELGDSAVYLCASGPVRDLLFFGSGTQLSVL.

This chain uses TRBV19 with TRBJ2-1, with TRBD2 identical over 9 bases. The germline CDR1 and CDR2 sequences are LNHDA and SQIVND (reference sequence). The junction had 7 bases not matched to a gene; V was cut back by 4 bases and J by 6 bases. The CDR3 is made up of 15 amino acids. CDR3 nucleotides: TGTGCCAGTAGTAAGCGGGGGGTCTTCGTCAATGAGCAGTTCTTC. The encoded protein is CASSKRGVFVNEQFF.